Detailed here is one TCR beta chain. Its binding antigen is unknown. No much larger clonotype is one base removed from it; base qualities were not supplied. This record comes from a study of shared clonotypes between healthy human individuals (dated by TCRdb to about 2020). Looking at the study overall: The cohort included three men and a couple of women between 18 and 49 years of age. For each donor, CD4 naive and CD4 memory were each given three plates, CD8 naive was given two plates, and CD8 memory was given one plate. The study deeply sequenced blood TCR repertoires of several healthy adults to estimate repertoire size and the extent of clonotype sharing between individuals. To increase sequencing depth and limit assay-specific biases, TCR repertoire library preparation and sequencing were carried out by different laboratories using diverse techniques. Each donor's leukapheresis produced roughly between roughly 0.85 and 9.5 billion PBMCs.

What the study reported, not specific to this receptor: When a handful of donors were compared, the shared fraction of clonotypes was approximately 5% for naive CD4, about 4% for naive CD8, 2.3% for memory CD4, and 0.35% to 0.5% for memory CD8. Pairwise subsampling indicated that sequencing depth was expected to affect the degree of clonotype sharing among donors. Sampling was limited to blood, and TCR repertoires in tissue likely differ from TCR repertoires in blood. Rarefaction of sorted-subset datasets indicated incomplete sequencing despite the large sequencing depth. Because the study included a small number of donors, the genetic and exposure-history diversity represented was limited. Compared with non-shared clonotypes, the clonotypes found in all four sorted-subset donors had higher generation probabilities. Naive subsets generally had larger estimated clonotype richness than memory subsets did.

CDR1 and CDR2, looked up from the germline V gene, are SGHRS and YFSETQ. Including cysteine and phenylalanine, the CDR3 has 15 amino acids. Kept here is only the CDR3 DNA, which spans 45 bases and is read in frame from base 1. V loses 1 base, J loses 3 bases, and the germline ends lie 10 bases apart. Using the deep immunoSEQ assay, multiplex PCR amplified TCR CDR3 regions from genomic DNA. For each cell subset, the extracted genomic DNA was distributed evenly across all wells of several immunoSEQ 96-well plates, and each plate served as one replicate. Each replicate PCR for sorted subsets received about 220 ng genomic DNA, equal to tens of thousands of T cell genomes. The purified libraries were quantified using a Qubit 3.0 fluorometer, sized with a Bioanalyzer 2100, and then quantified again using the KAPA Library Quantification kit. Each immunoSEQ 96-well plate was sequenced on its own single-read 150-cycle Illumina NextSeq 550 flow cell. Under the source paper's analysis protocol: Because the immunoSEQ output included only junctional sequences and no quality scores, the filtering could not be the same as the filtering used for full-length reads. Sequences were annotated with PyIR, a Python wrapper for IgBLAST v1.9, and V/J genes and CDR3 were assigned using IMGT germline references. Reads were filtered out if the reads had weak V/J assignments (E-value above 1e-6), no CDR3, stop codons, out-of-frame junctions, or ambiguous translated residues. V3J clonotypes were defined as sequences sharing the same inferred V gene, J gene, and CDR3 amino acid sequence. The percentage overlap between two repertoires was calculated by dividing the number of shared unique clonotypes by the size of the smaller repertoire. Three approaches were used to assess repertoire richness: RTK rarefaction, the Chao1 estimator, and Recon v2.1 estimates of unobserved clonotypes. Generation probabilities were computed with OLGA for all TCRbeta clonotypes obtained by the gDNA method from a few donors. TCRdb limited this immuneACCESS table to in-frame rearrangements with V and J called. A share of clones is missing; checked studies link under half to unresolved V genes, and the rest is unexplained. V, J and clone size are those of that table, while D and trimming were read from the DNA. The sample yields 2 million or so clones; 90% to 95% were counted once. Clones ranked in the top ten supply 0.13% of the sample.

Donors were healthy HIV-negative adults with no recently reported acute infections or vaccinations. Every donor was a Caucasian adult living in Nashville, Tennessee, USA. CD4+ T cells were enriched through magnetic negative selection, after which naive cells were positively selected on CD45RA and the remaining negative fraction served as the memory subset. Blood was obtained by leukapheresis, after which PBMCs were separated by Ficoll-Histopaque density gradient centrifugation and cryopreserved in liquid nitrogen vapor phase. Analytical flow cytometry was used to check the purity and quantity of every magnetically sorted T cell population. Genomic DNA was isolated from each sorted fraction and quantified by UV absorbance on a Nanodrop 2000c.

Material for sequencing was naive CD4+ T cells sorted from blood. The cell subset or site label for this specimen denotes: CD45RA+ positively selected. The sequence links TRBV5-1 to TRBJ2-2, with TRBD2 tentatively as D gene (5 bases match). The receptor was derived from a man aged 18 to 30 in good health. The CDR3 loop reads CASSLRPADTGELFF. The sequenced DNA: TGCGCCAGCAGCTTGAGGCCAGCGGACACCGGGGAGCTGTTTTTT.